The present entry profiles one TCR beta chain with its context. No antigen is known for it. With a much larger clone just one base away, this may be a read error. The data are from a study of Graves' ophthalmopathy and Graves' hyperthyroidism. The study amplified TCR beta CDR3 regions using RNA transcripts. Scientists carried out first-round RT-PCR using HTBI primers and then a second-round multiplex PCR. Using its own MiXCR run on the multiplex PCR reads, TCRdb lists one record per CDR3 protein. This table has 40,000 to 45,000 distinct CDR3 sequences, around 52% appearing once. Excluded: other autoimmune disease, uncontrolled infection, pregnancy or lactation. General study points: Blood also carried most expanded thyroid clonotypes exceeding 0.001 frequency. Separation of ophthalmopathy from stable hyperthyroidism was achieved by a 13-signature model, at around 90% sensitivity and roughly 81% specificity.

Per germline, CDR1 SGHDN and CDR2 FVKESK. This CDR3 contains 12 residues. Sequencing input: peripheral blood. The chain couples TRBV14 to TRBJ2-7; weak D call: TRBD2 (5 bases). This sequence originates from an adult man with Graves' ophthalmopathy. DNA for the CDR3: TGTGCCAGCAGCCGAGGGAACTACGAGCAGTGCTTC. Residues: CASSRGNYEQCF.